The next 25 T cell receptor beta chains were all read from a single sample in a study of shared clonotypes between healthy human individuals. Produced via immunoSEQ multiplex PCR; TCRdb's table is partial and in-frame only. The table records 2 million to 3 million clones, approximately 93% of them present only once. The sample consisted of naive CD4+ T cells from PBMCs. Indicated subset: CD45RA+ positively selected. Receptors originate from a man aged 18 to 35 in good health. Some clones in this sample may be carry-over from other donors' samples.

This clone has only one observation. The J gene is TRBJ2-7, the V gene TRBV6-6; the D call may be TRBD1 or TRBD2 (5 bases each). V lost 3 bases to trimming and J lost 0 bases, with 9 bases between them. The CDR3 sequence is 14 residues long. In germline, CDR1 is MNHNY, CDR2 SVGAGI (reference sequence). The CDR3 DNA sequence: TGTGCCAGCAGTTATCAGGGAGCCTCCTACGAGCAGTACTTC. It encodes CASSYQGASYEQYF.

This sequence joins TRBV29-1 and TRBJ2-7, with 13 bases aligning to TRBD2. The germline V gene encodes CDR1 SQVTM and CDR2 ANQGSEA. V gave up 6 bases and J gave up 2 bases; unmatched junction bases: 16. There are 18 residues in the CDR3. CDR3 protein: CSVSQGGVGTSGTYEQYF. DNA for the CDR3: TGCAGCGTATCCCAGGGGGGTGTCGGGACTAGCGGGACCTACGAGCAGTACTTC.

The genes are TRBV6-1 and TRBJ1-1; possible D gene TRBD1, 6 bases. Germline loops: CDR1 MNHNS, CDR2 SASEGT. This CDR3 contains 15 residues. Trimming took 5 bases from V and 4 from J, leaving 17 bases between them. CDR3 DNA sequence: TGTGCCAGCAGTCCTTTACAGGGTCGGATCACTGAAGCTTTCTTT. Protein sequence: CASSPLQGRITEAFF.

Concerning this clone: Other DNA sequences from this sample encode an identical CDR3 as well. V gene TRBV27 combines with J gene TRBJ2-2; a weak D match, TRBD1 (5 bases). V lost 6 bases and J 2 bases, leaving 10 bases between the germline ends. The CDR3 covers 14 residues. From germline, CDR1 is MNHEY and CDR2 SMNVEV (reference sequence). DNA of the CDR3: TGTGCCAGCAGCCTCGACAGAAACACCGGGGAGCTGTTTTTT. It yields the protein CASSLDRNTGELFF.

The V and J genes are TRBV9 and TRBJ1-1; tentative D call: TRBD1 (5 bases). The CDR3 consists of 14 residues. With 3 bases removed from V and 4 bases from J, the gap between germline ends came to 13 bases. CDR1 is SGDLS, CDR2 YYNGEE, per germline. The chain's CDR3 is CASSASGGTTEAFF. In DNA, the CDR3 is TGTGCCAGCAGCGCCAGCGGGGGAACCACTGAAGCTTTCTTT. Full variable domain (missing parts from reference TRBV9 and TRBJ1-1): DSGVTQTPKHLITATGQRVTLRCSPRSGDLSVYWYQQSLDQGLQFLIQYYNGEERAKGNILERFSAQQFPDLHSELNLSSLELGDSALYFCASSASGGTTEAFFGQGTRLTVV.

Points on this clone: Other DNA sequences of this sample code for an identical CDR3. The chain links TRBV5-4 to TRBJ2-1; no clear D gene. V lost 4 bases to trimming and J lost 0 bases, with 11 bases between them. This CDR3 contains 15 residues. Germline CDR1 reads SGHNT; CDR2 reads YYREEE (reference sequence). CDR3 residues: CASSRAASSYNEQFF. Here the CDR3 DNA reads TGTGCCAGCAGCAGGGCTGCGAGCTCCTACAATGAGCAGTTCTTC.

A note on this clone: Other DNA sequences within the sample encode an identical CDR3. This chain connects TRBV30 to TRBJ2-1; D gene unclear. V lost 1 base and J 8 bases, leaving 9 bases between the germline ends. The CDR3 totals 12 residues. CDR1 is GTSNPN and CDR2 is SVGIG in the germline V gene (reference sequence). CDR3 sequence (DNA): TGTGCCTGGAGTGAGGGTGGGCATGAGCAGTTCTTC. This encodes CAWSEGGHEQFF.

The chain joins TRBV5-1 to TRBJ2-3; 9 bases agree with TRBD1. This CDR3 is 15 amino acids long. Looked up from germline, CDR1 is SGHRS and CDR2 is YFSETQ. With V trimmed by 4 bases and J by 4 bases, 7 bases remained unmatched. In DNA form, the CDR3 reads TGCGCCAGCAGCCCCGGACAGGGGAGAGCAGATACGCAGTATTTT. Protein product: CASSPGQGRADTQYF.

The chain employs TRBV30 and TRBJ2-3; possibly TRBD2 for D (6 bases). The length of the CDR3 is 11 residues. CDR1 is GTSNPN and CDR2 is SVGIG in the germline V gene (reference sequence). V was cut by 0 bases and J by 12 bases, with 10 bases left in between. CDR3 nucleotides: TGTGCCTGGAGTGTACGGGCGGGACAGTATTTT. It translates to CAWSVRAGQYF.

The gene calls are TRBV29-1 and TRBJ2-3; TRBD1 agrees at 7 bases. From germline, CDR1 is SQVTM and CDR2 ANQGSEA. The CDR3 contains 17 residues. The V and J ends lost 1 base and 3 bases, in that order; junction bases with no gene match: 13. The CDR3 sequence: CSVEAFEGGGATDTQYF. The CDR3 DNA reads TGCAGCGTTGAAGCATTCGAAGGGGGCGGAGCAACAGATACGCAGTATTTT.

This chain joins TRBV13 and TRBJ2-2; D unclear. Looked up from germline, CDR1 is PRHDT and CDR2 is FYEKMQ (reference sequence). The length of the CDR3 is 11 residues. V was trimmed by 6 bases and J by 6 bases, leaving 5 bases between them. The CDR3: CASRLSGELFF. The CDR3 region has the DNA TGTGCCAGCAGATTATCCGGGGAGCTGTTTTTT.

The chain links TRBV5-1 to TRBJ2-2; no reliable D call. Deletions cut 0 bases from V and 1 base from J, with 7 bases between. The CDR3 contains 15 residues. The V gene's germline CDR1 is SGHRS and CDR2 YFSETQ. The CDR3 reads CASSLASQNTGELFF. CDR3 nucleotide sequence: TGCGCCAGCAGCTTGGCCTCCCAGAACACCGGGGAGCTGTTTTTT.

The chain has TRBV4-2 and TRBJ1-4; D gene unclear. CDR1 LGHNA and CDR2 YNFKEQ come from the germline V gene. V was pared by 0 bases and J by 7 bases, with 9 bases between. CDR3 length: 14 residues. The CDR3 loop reads CASSQEGEREKLFF. CDR3 nucleotides: TGTGCCAGCAGCCAAGAGGGAGAACGTGAAAAACTGTTTTTT.

This clone was detected only once. V is TRBV4-2 and J is TRBJ1-6; unclear D gene. V shed 1 base and J shed 0 bases, with 13 bases lying between them. The CDR3 consists of 18 residues. In germline, CDR1 is LGHNA, CDR2 YNFKEQ. CDR3 amino acids: CASSQVSLRLSYNSPLHF. CDR3 sequence (DNA): TGTGCCAGCAGCCAAGTTAGTCTTAGGCTCTCCTATAATTCACCCCTCCACTTT.

The chain has TRBV7-3 and TRBJ2-2; D possibly corresponds to TRBD1 (7 bases). The CDR3 has 15 residues. V lost 5 bases and J lost 7, with 17 bases in between. CDR1 is SGHTA, CDR2 FQGTGA, per germline. The DNA of the CDR3 is TGTGCCAGCAGCCCCCAGGGGGGCCTAAACGGGGAGCTGTTTTTT. It is translated as CASSPQGGLNGELFF.

This chain connects TRBV5-1 to TRBJ2-6; D is unclear. The germline V gene has CDR1 SGHRS and CDR2 YFSETQ. This CDR3 region has 20 residues. Trimming left V 5 bases short and J 3 bases short, with 27 bases between. DNA of the CDR3: TGCGCCAGCAGTCAACTACCGCGAAAGGCCCTTTTCGGTGGGGCCAACGTCCTGACTTTC. It codes for CASSQLPRKALFGGANVLTF. The whole variable domain, filled in from reference TRBV5-1 and TRBJ2-6, reads KAGVTQTPRYLIKTRGQQVTLSCSPISGHRSVSWYQQTPGQGLQFLFEYFSETQRNKGNFPGRFSGRQFSNSRSEMNVSTLELGDSALYLCASSQLPRKALFGGANVLTFGAGSRLTVL.

This sequence joins TRBV7-2 and TRBJ2-3; possibly TRBD1 for D (5 bases). Germline V gene sequence: CDR1 SGHTA, CDR2 FQGNSA. The V end was cut by 4 bases, the J end by 5 bases, with 16 bases between. The CDR3 is 15 residues long. CDR3 DNA: TGTGCCAGCAGCTCCAATCTAGGGGTAGGAGATACGCAGTATTTT. It yields the protein CASSSNLGVGDTQYF.

This clone was detected once. The gene calls are TRBV5-1 and TRBJ1-2, with TRBD1 matching over 7 bases. Germline values: CDR1 SGHRS, CDR2 YFSETQ. The CDR3 consists of 13 residues. V was clipped by 4 bases and J by 8 bases; unmatched bases: 8. The CDR3: CASSQQGMGGYTF. The CDR3 DNA follows: TGCGCCAGCAGCCAACAGGGGATGGGAGGCTACACCTTC.

This sequence joins TRBV25-1 and TRBJ1-1; TRBD1 might be the D (6 bases). Germline loops: CDR1 MGHDK, CDR2 SYGVNS. The germline V and J ends were trimmed by 3 bases and 4 bases, with 15 bases remaining between them. CDR3 size: 15 residues. CDR3 region: CASSEVRGLGTEAFF. The CDR3 coding sequence is TGTGCCAGCAGTGAGGTAAGGGGGTTGGGCACTGAAGCTTTCTTT.

The genes are TRBV4-3 and TRBJ2-3; D is possibly TRBD1 or TRBD2 (5 bases each). Germline CDR1 LGHNA, CDR2 YSLEER. Between the trimmed V and J ends, which lost 4 bases and 4 bases, there was a span of 15 bases. CDR3 size: 15 residues. CDR3 loop: CASSPEGLGPDTQYF. The CDR3 DNA reads as TGCGCCAGCAGCCCCGAGGGGCTCGGGCCAGATACGCAGTATTTT.

In its sample, this clone was seen a few times. The genes are TRBV28 and TRBJ2-6; no clear D gene. CDR1 is MDHEN, CDR2 SYDVKM, per germline. The V gene lost 6 bases and the J gene lost 2 bases, with 2 bases spanning the gap. The CDR3 is 12 residues long. The CDR3 is CASSTGANVLTF. CDR3 DNA: TGTGCCAGCAGCACTGGGGCCAACGTCCTGACTTTC.

Concerning this clone: Other DNA sequences in this specimen translate into the identical CDR3. This rearrangement joins TRBV28 to TRBJ1-2, with D perhaps matching TRBD1 (5 bases). The germline gives CDR1 MDHEN, CDR2 SYDVKM. The CDR3 has 15 residues. Trimming took off 2 bases at V and 0 bases at J, with 10 bases between the two ends. In DNA form, the CDR3 reads TGTGCCAGCAGTTTAGGAGGGGCTCCTAACTATGGCTACACCTTC. It translates to CASSLGGAPNYGYTF.

The chain combines TRBV5-1 with TRBJ2-7; perhaps D is TRBD1 or TRBD2 (5 bases each). This CDR3 has 11 amino acids. Germline V gene sequence: CDR1 SGHRS, CDR2 YFSETQ. Trimming pared 4 bases from V and 7 bases from J, leaving 9 bases between. The CDR3 loop is CASSAGTEQYF. The CDR3 nucleotides are TGCGCCAGCAGCGCCGGGACGGAGCAGTACTTC.

The V gene is TRBV7-2, the J gene TRBJ2-1; tentatively, D is TRBD2 (5 bases). The CDR3 spans 13 residues. V lost 8 bases to trimming and J lost 5 bases, with 13 bases between them. Germline loops: CDR1 SGHTA, CDR2 FQGNSA. The CDR3 sequence: CASGESPHNEQFF. The CDR3 DNA is TGTGCCAGCGGGGAGTCCCCGCACAATGAGCAGTTCTTC.

This rearrangement joins TRBV29-1 to TRBJ1-4; a possible D gene is TRBD1 (5 bases). The length of the CDR3 is 13 residues. The V and J ends lost 3 bases and 8 bases respectively, with 13 bases between them. CDR1 is SQVTM, CDR2 ANQGSEA, per germline. CDR3 amino acids: CSVEGQGGEKLFF. DNA for the CDR3: TGCAGCGTTGAGGGGCAGGGAGGCGAAAAACTGTTTTTT.